What follows are 25 T cell receptor beta chains derived from one specimen sequenced in a study of cytomegalovirus exposure and HLA in healthy donors. PCR used 60 Vbeta primers and 13 Jbeta primers. Here immunoSEQ multiplex PCR was the method, and the copy in TCRdb shows in-frame clones only, minus some. Here the sample spans 65,000 to 95,000 clones, 78% being singletons. Sequences were obtained from PBMCs. These receptors were obtained from a male donor in good health and CMV-seropositive.

This chain links TRBV14 with TRBJ2-7; D ambiguous. V shed 1 base and J shed 7 bases, with 8 bases lying between them. The CDR3 is 12 amino acids. Germline V gene data show CDR1 as SGHDN and CDR2 as FVKESK. The CDR3 DNA reads TGTGCCAGCAGCCAAGCTTGGCGGGAGCAGTACTTC. Translating it yields CASSQAWREQYF.

The genes are TRBV6-7 and TRBJ2-7; D is undetermined. TRBV6-7 counts as an open reading frame of uncertain function. The CDR3 contains 11 residues. V shed 11 bases and J shed 3 bases, with 11 bases lying between them. CDR3 bases: TGTGCCGGCACGAAGAGCTACGAGCAGTACTTC. Residues: CAGTKSYEQYF.

The chain combines TRBV11-1 with TRBJ2-7, with 8 positions matching TRBD1. V lost 1 base and J lost 2; bases outside the gene matches: 7. The CDR3 sequence is 16 residues long. CDR1 is SGHAT and CDR2 is FQDESV in the germline V gene (reference sequence). This CDR3 reads CASSLELPGGAYEQYF. CDR3 bases: TGTGCCAGCAGCTTAGAACTCCCAGGGGGCGCCTACGAGCAGTACTTC.

The genes are TRBV5-8 and TRBJ1-5; TRBD1 might be the D (6 bases). The V gene's germline CDR1 is SGHTS and CDR2 YDEGEE. V lost 3 bases to trimming and J lost 0 bases, with 13 bases between them. CDR3 length equals 16 residues. The CDR3 is CASSYARTDSNQPQHF. CDR3 nucleotide sequence: TGTGCCAGCAGCTATGCTAGGACAGATAGCAATCAGCCCCAGCATTTT.

The genes are TRBV5-8 and TRBJ1-6; 7 bases agree with TRBD1. The germline V gene encodes CDR1 SGHTS and CDR2 YDEGEE. J gave up 3 bases and V 4 bases, and 1 base lay outside the gene matches. The CDR3 loop spans 14 amino acids. The CDR3 loop reads CASSRDSYNSPLHF. The CDR3 bases are TGTGCCAGCAGCCGGGACAGCTATAATTCACCCCTCCACTTT.

The CDR3 coding sequence is TGCGCCAGCAGCTTGGAGGGGGTCCGGACAGGGGCTTGGAACGGTCTTTACGAGCAGTACTTC. Protein product: CASSLEGVRTGAWNGLYEQYF. The chain couples TRBV5-1 to TRBJ2-7; 9 nucleotides match TRBD1. The CDR3 is 21 amino acids. Unmatched junction bases numbered 23, after V lost 0 bases and J lost 4 bases. Germline CDR1 is SGHRS and CDR2 is YFSETQ.

CDR3 coding DNA: TGTACCAGCCACGACCAGGGGTATGGCTACACCTTC. It encodes CTSHDQGYGYTF. The chain combines TRBV7-2 with TRBJ1-2, with a weak D call TRBD1 (6 bases). CDR1 and CDR2 (germline): SGHTA, FQGNSA. The CDR3 length is 12 residues. Trimming stripped 8 bases from V and 5 bases from J, with 12 bases between.

V is TRBV4-3 and J is TRBJ2-7, with D tentatively TRBD2 (6 bases). The CDR3 is made up of 15 amino acids. The V and J ends lost 0 bases and 2 bases respectively, with 11 bases between them. CDR1 and CDR2 (germline): LGHNA, YSLEER. The CDR3 sequence: CASSQERRGPYEQYF. Written as DNA, the CDR3 is TGCGCCAGCAGCCAAGAGCGGCGGGGCCCCTACGAGCAGTACTTC.

This clone was counted a few times. The genes are TRBV19 and TRBJ2-7, with TRBD1 as a possible D gene (6 bases). This CDR3 has 12 residues. V lost 5 bases and J 5 bases, leaving 10 bases between the germline ends. Germline V gene sequence: CDR1 LNHDA, CDR2 SQIVND (reference sequence). The CDR3 loop reads CASSQQGDEQYF. DNA for the CDR3: TGTGCCAGTAGTCAACAGGGAGACGAGCAGTACTTC.

In DNA, the CDR3 is TGTGCCAGCATTACTAGCGGGGGTCTATGGGGTGAGCAGTTCTTC. This sequence encodes CASITSGGLWGEQFF. The chain carries TRBV6-5 and TRBJ2-1; the match to TRBD2 covers 11 bases. Germline V lookup: CDR1 MNHEY, CDR2 SVGAGI. The CDR3 is 15 amino acids. With 7 bases clipped from V and 9 bases from J, the junction kept 11 bases outside the gene matches.

The genes are TRBV19 and TRBJ2-6; D is perhaps TRBD1 (6 bases). Trimming took off 3 bases at V and 4 bases at J, with 16 bases between the two ends. This CDR3 has 17 amino acids. Germline V gene sequence: CDR1 LNHDA, CDR2 SQIVND (reference sequence). The DNA for the CDR3 is TGTGCCAGTAGTATTGATGCCACAGGGTCCGGGGCCAACGTCCTGACTTTC. Translating gives CASSIDATGSGANVLTF. The whole variable domain, remainder taken from reference TRBV19 and TRBJ2-6, is DGGITQSPKYLFRKEGQNVTLSCEQNLNHDAMYWYRQDPGQGLRLIYYSQIVNDFQKGDIAEGYSVSREKKESFPLTVTSAQKNPTAFYLCASSIDATGSGANVLTFGAGSRLTVL.

This chain uses TRBV18 with TRBJ2-2; D not resolved. Germline CDR1 reads KGHSH; CDR2 reads LQKENI. This CDR3 spans 12 amino acids. V gave up 3 bases and J gave up 8 bases, with 7 bases separating them. In DNA, the CDR3 is TGTGCCAGCTCACCCAAGACAGGGGAGCTGTTTTTT. Protein product: CASSPKTGELFF.

This chain links TRBV16 with TRBJ1-1, with 7 bases fitting TRBD1. Germline assignment: CDR1 KGHSY and CDR2 FQNENV. Losses at the gene ends were 3 bases for V and 6 bases for J; bases not matched to a gene: 13. The CDR3 spans 16 residues. The CDR3 sequence is CASSQRQGVMDAEAFF. In DNA, the CDR3 is TGTGCCAGCAGCCAGCGACAGGGCGTAATGGACGCTGAAGCTTTCTTT.

The V and J genes are TRBV28 and TRBJ2-3, with 8 bases matching TRBD2. The CDR3 has 16 residues. Per germline, CDR1 MDHEN and CDR2 SYDVKM. V gave up 4 bases and J gave up 6 bases; unmatched junction bases: 12. The CDR3 protein is CASSSLGRGAGDTQYF. The DNA for the CDR3 is TGTGCCAGCAGTTCCCTGGGGCGGGGGGCCGGGGATACGCAGTATTTT.

V is TRBV7-2 and J is TRBJ2-3, with D possibly TRBD2 on 6 matching bases. In germline, CDR1 is SGHTA, CDR2 FQGNSA. The length of the CDR3 is 14 residues. Trimming stripped 1 base from V and 6 bases from J, with 11 bases between. The CDR3 loop reads CASSLVVAADTQYF. In nucleotides, the CDR3 is TGTGCCAGCAGCTTAGTAGTAGCGGCCGATACGCAGTATTTT.

This chain's CDR3 is CAWSKAGLCRQYF. DNA of the CDR3: TGTGCCTGGAGTAAGGCGGGACTATGTCGGCAGTACTTC. The chain is built from TRBV30 and TRBJ2-7; TRBD2 matches 7 bases. Looked up from germline, CDR1 is GTSNPN and CDR2 is SVGIG (reference sequence). The V gene end was trimmed by 2 bases and the J gene end by 9 bases; junction bases not matched to a gene: 10. The CDR3 covers 13 residues.

The chain employs TRBV7-3 and TRBJ2-7, with 8 positions matching TRBD2. V gave up 5 bases and J gave up 6 bases; unmatched junction bases: 3. The CDR3 covers 12 residues. Germline V lookup: CDR1 SGHTA, CDR2 FQGTGA. The CDR3 region is CASSRRGGEQYF. In nucleotides, the CDR3 is TGTGCCAGCAGCAGACGGGGGGGCGAGCAGTACTTC.

CDR3 sequence reads: CASSGEGGLGWGYTF. CDR3 coding DNA: TGTGCCAGCAGCGGGGAGGGGGGACTGGGCTGGGGCTACACCTTC. The chain joins TRBV9 to TRBJ1-2; possibly TRBD1 for D (6 bases). CDR1 SGDLS and CDR2 YYNGEE come from the germline V gene. The length of the CDR3 is 15 residues. Trimming left V 3 bases short and J 8 bases short, with 20 bases between. The full variable domain, with the rest looked up from reference TRBV9 and TRBJ1-2, is DSGVTQTPKHLITATGQRVTLRCSPRSGDLSVYWYQQSLDQGLQFLIQYYNGEERAKGNILERFSAQQFPDLHSELNLSSLELGDSALYFCASSGEGGLGWGYTFGSGTRLTVV.

Only one count was recorded for this clone. The chain employs TRBV10-3 and TRBJ2-1; 9 bases line up with TRBD1. Trimming at V came to 4 bases and at J to 4 bases, leaving 11 bases not matched to a gene. The CDR3 runs to 17 residues. The V gene's germline CDR1 is ENHRY and CDR2 SYGVKD. CDR3 nucleotide sequence: TGTGCCATCAGTGGGGGACAGGGTCGACCAGGATACAATGAGCAGTTCTTC. Translation: CAISGGQGRPGYNEQFF.

CDR3 nucleotide sequence: TGTGCCATCACCGGAGAACAGGGGGTTCTAGATGAGCAGTTCTTC. Its protein product is CAITGEQGVLDEQFF. The gene calls are TRBV10-3 and TRBJ2-1; TRBD1 aligns across 8 bases. CDR1 and CDR2 from the germline V gene are ENHRY and SYGVKD. V shed 7 bases, J shed 8 bases, and the junction held 13 bases outside the gene matches. CDR3 length equals 15 residues.

The chain combines TRBV5-4 with TRBJ2-7, with 7 bases that match TRBD1. This CDR3 is built from 15 residues. V lost 4 bases, J lost 4 bases, and 11 bases stayed unmatched. From germline, CDR1 is SGHNT and CDR2 YYREEE (reference sequence). The CDR3 sequence is CASSPGTIRGYEQYF. The CDR3 DNA reads as TGTGCCAGCAGCCCCGGGACCATCAGGGGGTACGAGCAGTACTTC. Drawing the rest from reference TRBV5-4 and TRBJ2-7, the complete variable domain is ETGVTQSPTHLIKTRGQQVTLRCSSQSGHNTVSWYQQALGQGPQFIFQYYREEENGRGNFPPRFSGLQFPNYSSELNVNALELDDSALYLCASSPGTIRGYEQYFGPGTRLTVT.

The CDR3 loop reads CASSRDNTYEQYF. CDR3 in DNA: TGCGCCAGCAGTAGGGACAATACCTACGAGCAGTACTTC. V is TRBV4-1 and J is TRBJ2-7, with TRBD1 as a possible D gene (6 bases). The CDR3 has 13 amino acids. V was trimmed by 6 bases and J by 2 bases, leaving 11 bases between them. Germline CDR1 is MGHRA and CDR2 is YSYEKL.

The chain carries TRBV5-1 and TRBJ2-3, with 7 bases fitting TRBD2. After removal of 4 bases from V and 6 bases from J, the junction contained 5 bases not matched to a gene. Germline lookup yields CDR1 SGHRS and CDR2 YFSETQ. This CDR3 contains 13 residues. CDR3 sequence reads: CASSGDSGDTQYF. DNA for the CDR3: TGCGCCAGCAGCGGGGATAGCGGGGATACGCAGTATTTT.

This clone was detected once. V is TRBV6-5 and J is TRBJ2-7; 8 bases align to TRBD2. V lost 0 bases to trimming and J lost 4 bases; unmatched junction nucleotides: 5. The CDR3 is 15 residues long. Germline loops: CDR1 MNHEY, CDR2 SVGAGI. This CDR3 is CASSYSSGSSYEQYF. The CDR3 DNA reads as TGTGCCAGCAGTTACTCGAGCGGGAGTTCGTACGAGCAGTACTTC.

This chain connects TRBV10-3 to TRBJ1-6, with 8 bases that match TRBD1. There are 15 residues in the CDR3. The V segment lost 7 bases and the J segment 8 bases; nucleotides outside the gene matches: 10. Per germline, CDR1 ENHRY and CDR2 SYGVKD. CDR3 in DNA: TGTGCCATCACCTCGGACAGGGAGGTCGATTCACCCCTCCACTTT. Amino acid sequence: CAITSDREVDSPLHF.